This T cell receptor (beta chain) was identified in a study of blood T cells in healthy people across ages (dated by TCRdb to 2013 to 2016). About the study as a whole: Template switching captured roughly one uniquely barcoded TCR beta cDNA molecule per two T cells in model experiments. Donors were grouped into four age groups: young (average 16 years), middle-aged (roughly 38), aged (approximately 67) and long-lived (approximately 82). Two additional independent replicas of 1 million unique cDNA reads from the same blood draw were analyzed for two donors (one aged 18 to 29 and one aged 80 or older). Age-related changes in TCR beta repertoire diversity were measured in the study by deep sequencing normalized with unique cDNA molecular identifiers.

Inclusive of the bounding cysteine and phenylalanine, the CDR3 is 18 residues long. Only the CDR3 DNA stays, 54 bases, in frame from base 1. Trimming takes 1 base off V and 0 bases off J; junction bases not matched to a gene: 11. The germline V gene provides CDR1 MDHEN and CDR2 SYDVKM. Library preparation was by 5' RACE. The sequencer listed for this sample is Illumina HiSeq 2500. A second about 7 to 12 cycle PCR used a sample-barcoded 5' primer and a J-beta primer mix. Each TCR beta cDNA molecule received a unique molecular identifier from a template-switch 5' adaptor carrying 12 random nucleotides. Each sample yielded at least 2.5 million CDR3-containing paired-end reads. All of the RNA was converted into first-strand cDNA using the Mint cDNA synthesis kit, with a TRBC-specific oligonucleotide serving as the primer. All cDNA was treated with uracil-DNA glycosylase and then went through a first 18-cycle PCR with the universal primers M1SS and BC2_uni_R. The study's own analysis went as follows. Each sample was normalized by randomly selecting 1 million high-quality reads, each carrying a distinct molecular identifier. Reads with shared molecular identifiers were discarded instead of being binned into consensus sequences. MiTCR, with a Q25 quality threshold and the strictest error-elimination algorithm, was used for CDR3 identification, clonotype clustering and error correction. A nonparametric unseen species model with Euler transformation was used to estimate lower-bound total TCR beta diversity. TCRdb trimmed public reads at Q25 via fastp, called clones via MiXCR and kept in-frame beta chains. Each CDR3 protein gets just one entry, which takes the most common genes and DNA from the rows behind it. TCRdb, not the original authors, processed these V and J calls. Within this sample are over 450,000 distinct CDR3 sequences, with around 24% of them counted one time only. Together, the top ten hold approximately 8.7% of the sample.

Overall study outcomes, separate from this receptor: Donor CMV infection status was unknown, potentially confounding age-related changes in expanded clonotypes. Estimates of total diversity from one million sequenced T cells were regarded as lower bounds and underestimates. Bulk unsorted PBMC profiling prevented conclusive comparison of naive and antigen-experienced compartments. The long-lived group showed more naive CD4+ T cells, fewer expanded clones and increased TCR diversity than the aged group, suggesting age selection. As age increased, observed TCR beta diversity per million T cells dropped in a roughly linear way, and a significant reduction was already evident by age 40. A strong correlation was found between observed TCR beta diversity and the percentage of naive T cells measured by flow cytometry.

This clonotype was seen only a few times. No cognate antigen has been identified for it. No much larger clone exists at a distance of one base, and base qualities are not known. The donors were roughly 38 Caucasian individuals from Russia, aged roughly 6 to 90 years, who were systemically healthy. Roughly 9 milliliters of peripheral blood were drawn from each donor into EDTA-treated Vacutainer tubes. PBMCs were isolated by Ficoll-Paque density-gradient centrifugation, with at least 6 million obtained per sample. Trizol reagent was used to extract total RNA from PBMCs, with at least 6 micrograms per sample. For every donor, flow cytometry on a PBMC aliquot measured the percentage of naive CD45RAhigh/CD27high T cells. The sample was also reused in another study, on T cells of mothers and their children. The second publication reports: Donors were nine systemically healthy Caucasian individuals: three mothers and their six children. cDNA synthesis consumed the entire amount of extracted RNA, loaded at 1.5 ug RNA in each 15 ul reaction. In the second PCR, sample barcodes and 2-4 random nucleotides were introduced via the M1S primer. Over 8 million TCR beta CDR3 reads came from each mother, compared with roughly 2.8 million reads from each child. Thymic selection shapes the output of TCR recombination in a similar way in related and unrelated pairs, and inherited differences have a minor effect. Normalized repertoire overlap was always found to be slightly, but never significantly, higher in related mother-child pairs than in unrelated mother-child pairs. No persistent microchimeric T cell clones were found, with a detection sensitivity of roughly 99 clones per million clonotypes. To look for features that set related mother-child pairs apart from unrelated individuals, the researchers ran deep NGS to compare the TCR beta repertoires of mothers and children. The mean age was roughly 36 +/- 4 years for the mothers and about 12 +/- 4 years for the children. After adapter ligation was performed with NEBNext reagents, the libraries were sequenced on an Illumina HiSeq 2000 with 100+100 nt paired-end reads. To prevent cross-contamination, the mother and child libraries were prepared one month apart and sequenced in separate runs. For each donor, between roughly 500,000 and 2,100,000 distinct TCR beta clonotypes were identified. Naive TCR beta clonotypes were estimated from low-frequency clonotypes matched to each donor's FACS-determined naive share, without sorting.

The sequenced sample was blood. This TCR derives from a boy aged 5 to 17 in good health. The rearranged segments are TRBV28 and TRBJ2-7, with 8 bases matching TRBD1. The CDR3 is CASSLSPLDRGSSYEQYF. Read as DNA, the sequence is TGTGCCAGCAGTTTATCGCCCCTCGACAGGGGCAGCTCCTACGAGCAGTACTTC. Reference TRBV28 and TRBJ2-7 genes cover what lies past the CDR3, so the full variable domain is DVKVTQSSRYLVKRTGEKVFLECVQDMDHENMFWYRQDPGLGLRLIYFSYDVKMKEKGDIPEGYSVSREKKERFSLILESASTNQTSMYLCASSLSPLDRGSSYEQYFGPGTRLTVT.